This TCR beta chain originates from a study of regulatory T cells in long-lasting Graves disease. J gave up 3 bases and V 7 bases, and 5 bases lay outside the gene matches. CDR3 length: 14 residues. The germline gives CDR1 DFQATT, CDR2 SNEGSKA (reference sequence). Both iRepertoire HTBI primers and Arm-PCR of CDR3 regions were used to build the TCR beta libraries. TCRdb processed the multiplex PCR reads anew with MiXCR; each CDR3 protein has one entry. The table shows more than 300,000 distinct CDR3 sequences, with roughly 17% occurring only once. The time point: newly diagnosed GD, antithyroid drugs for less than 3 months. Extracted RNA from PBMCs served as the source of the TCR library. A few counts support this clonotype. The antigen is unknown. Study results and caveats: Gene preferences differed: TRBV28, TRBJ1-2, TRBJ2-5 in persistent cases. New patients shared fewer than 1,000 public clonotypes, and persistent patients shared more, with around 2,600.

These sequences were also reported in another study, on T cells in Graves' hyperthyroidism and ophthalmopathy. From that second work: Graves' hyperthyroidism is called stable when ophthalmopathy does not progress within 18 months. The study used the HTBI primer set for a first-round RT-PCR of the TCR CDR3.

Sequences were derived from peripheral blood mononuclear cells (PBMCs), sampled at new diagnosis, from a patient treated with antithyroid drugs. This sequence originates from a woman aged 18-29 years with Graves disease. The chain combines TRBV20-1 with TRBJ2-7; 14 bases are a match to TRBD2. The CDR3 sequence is CSVGGTSGSYEQYF. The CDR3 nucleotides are TGCAGTGTTGGGGGGACTAGCGGGAGCTACGAGCAGTACTTC.